These T cell receptor beta chains were read from a single sample in a study of blood T cell repertoires in COVID-19. The method was immunoSEQ multiplex PCR; TCRdb's version includes in-frame clones alone and lacks a portion of them. The sample lists some 26,000 clones, 87% occurring once. The sequenced sample consisted of peripheral blood. The source of these receptors is a human donor with active COVID-19. The donor label of this sample is uncertain. Each CDR3 is given with its conserved first and last residue. D genes are given only for firm matches. Clone size, where shown, is once, few, many, or a class for clones that have expanded.

>TRBJ2-1|NA|TRBV7-9|NA
CASSPGRGFSEQFF
TGTGCCAGCAGCCCGGGTAGGGGGTTTAGTGAGCAGTTCTTC
>TRBJ2-5|NA|TRBV4-1|NA
CASSQRDSPAQETQYF
TGCGCCAGCAGCCAACGAGACAGTCCAGCGCAAGAGACCCAGTACTTC
>TRBJ2-7|NA|TRBV11-3|NA
CASSLDTGRHYEQYF
TGTGCCAGCAGCTTAGATACAGGAAGACACTACGAGCAGTACTTC
>TRBJ2-7|TRBD1|TRBV2|NA
CASSVDRSAYEQYF
TGTGCCAGCAGTGTGGACAGGTCCGCCTACGAGCAGTACTTC
>TRBJ1-2|NA|TRBV7-8|NA
CASSLALQSFHGYTF
TGTGCCAGCAGCTTAGCTCTGCAGTCTTTTCATGGCTACACCTTC
>TRBJ2-1|NA|TRBV25-1|NA
CASSPHRGNEQFF
TGTGCCAGCAGCCCTCACCGAGGGAATGAGCAGTTCTTC
>TRBJ2-7|TRBD1|TRBV11-3|once
CASSRSTGGAYEQYF
TGTGCCAGCAGCCGTTCGACAGGGGGGGCCTACGAGCAGTACTTC
>TRBJ1-1|NA|TRBV7-9|few
CASSLYSRTEAFF
TGTGCCAGCAGCTTATATTCCCGGACTGAAGCTTTCTTT
>TRBJ1-2|NA|TRBV7-9|NA
CASSRYSTGNNGYTF
TGTGCCAGCAGCCGTTATAGTACCGGGAATAATGGCTACACCTTC
>TRBJ2-2|TRBD2|TRBV28|NA
CASSPGLAGGGGELFF
TGTGCCAGCAGCCCCGGACTAGCGGGGGGGGGCGGGGAGCTGTTTTTT
>TRBJ2-1|TRBD2|TRBV7-2|NA
CASSSGLVNEQFF
TGTGCCAGCAGCTCCGGACTAGTCAATGAGCAGTTCTTC
>TRBJ1-2|NA|TRBV5-4|NA
CASSLDREYYGYTF
TGTGCCAGCAGCTTGGACAGGGAGTACTATGGCTACACCTTC
>TRBJ1-1|TRBD1|TRBV6-5|NA
CASRGQGGVLTEAFF
TGTGCCAGCAGAGGACAGGGCGGGGTACTCACTGAAGCTTTCTTT
>TRBJ1-3|NA|TRBV19|few
CASSTGQHSGNTIYF
TGTGCCAGTAGTACGGGACAACACTCTGGAAACACCATATATTTT